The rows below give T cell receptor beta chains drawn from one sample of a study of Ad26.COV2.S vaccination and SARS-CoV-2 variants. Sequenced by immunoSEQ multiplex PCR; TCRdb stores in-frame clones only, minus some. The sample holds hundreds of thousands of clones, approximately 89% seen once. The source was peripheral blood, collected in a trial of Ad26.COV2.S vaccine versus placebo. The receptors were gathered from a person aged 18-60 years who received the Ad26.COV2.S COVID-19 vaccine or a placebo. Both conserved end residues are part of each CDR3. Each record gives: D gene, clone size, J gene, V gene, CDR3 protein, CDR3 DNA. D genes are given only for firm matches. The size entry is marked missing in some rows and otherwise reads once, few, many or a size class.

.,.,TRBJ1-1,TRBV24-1,CATREGEINTEAFF,TGTGCCACCAGAGAGGGCGAAATTAACACTGAAGCTTTCTTT
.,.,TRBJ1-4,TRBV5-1,CASSLEGREKLFF,TGCGCCAGCAGCTTGGAGGGACGTGAAAAACTGTTTTTT
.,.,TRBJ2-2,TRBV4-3,CASSQEDRAQEVKGTGELFF,TGCGCCAGCAGCCAAGAAGACAGAGCCCAAGAGGTAAAGGGGACCGGGGAGCTGTTTTTT
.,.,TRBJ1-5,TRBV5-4,CASSLSKYSNQPQHF,TGTGCCAGCAGCTTGAGCAAGTATAGCAATCAGCCCCAGCATTTT
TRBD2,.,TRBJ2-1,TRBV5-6,CASSLGGGSRNEQFF,TGTGCCAGCAGCTTGGGGGGCGGGAGTCGGAATGAGCAGTTCTTC
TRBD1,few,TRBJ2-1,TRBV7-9,CASSLGATGGNEQFF,TGTGCCAGCAGCTTAGGGGCAACAGGGGGCAATGAGCAGTTCTTC
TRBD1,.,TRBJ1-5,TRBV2,CASRGLDRGIHQPQHF,TGTGCCAGCAGAGGGTTAGACAGGGGCATACATCAGCCCCAGCATTTT
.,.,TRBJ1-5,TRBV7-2,CASSPGPTGRYQPQHF,TGTGCCAGCAGCCCGGGACCGACAGGACGGTATCAGCCCCAGCATTTT
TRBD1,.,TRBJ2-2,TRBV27,CASRVRDRGTGELFF,TGTGCCAGCAGAGTTAGGGACAGGGGCACCGGGGAGCTGTTTTTT
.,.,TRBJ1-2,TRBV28,CASSDRYGYTF,TGTGCCAGCAGCGACCGCTATGGCTACACCTTC
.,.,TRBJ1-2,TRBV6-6,CASSTRDGRGWGYTF,TGTGCCAGCAGTACTCGGGACGGTAGAGGGTGGGGCTACACCTTC
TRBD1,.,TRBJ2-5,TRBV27,CASSSPGQGGETQYF,TGTGCCAGCAGTTCACCGGGACAGGGGGGGGAGACCCAGTACTTC
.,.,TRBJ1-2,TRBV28,CASSSPRQTTGYTF,TGTGCCAGCAGTTCTCCTCGACAGACAACAGGCTACACCTTC
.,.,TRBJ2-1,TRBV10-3,CAISPSRGSSYNEQFF,TGTGCCATCAGCCCCTCGAGGGGTTCCTCCTACAATGAGCAGTTCTTC
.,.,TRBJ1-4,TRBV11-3,CASSLDPSGANEKLFF,TGTGCCAGCAGCTTAGATCCCTCGGGCGCTAATGAAAAACTGTTTTTT
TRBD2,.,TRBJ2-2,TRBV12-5,CASASLLAGAGTGELFF,TGTGCTAGTGCCTCGCTCCTAGCGGGAGCTGGCACCGGGGAGCTGTTTTTT
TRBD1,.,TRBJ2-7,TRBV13,CASSPGQGPTYEQYF,TGTGCCAGCAGCCCCGGACAGGGGCCAACCTACGAGCAGTACTTC
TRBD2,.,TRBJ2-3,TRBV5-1,CASSLLAGRTDTQYF,TGCGCCAGCAGCTTACTAGCGGGCCGCACAGATACGCAGTATTTT
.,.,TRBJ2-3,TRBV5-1,CASSLGAISTDTQYF,TGCGCCAGCAGCTTGGGGGCGATTAGCACAGATACGCAGTATTTT
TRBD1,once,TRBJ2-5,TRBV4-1,CASSSDRGKTQYF,TGCGCCAGCAGCTCGGACAGGGGTAAGACCCAGTACTTC
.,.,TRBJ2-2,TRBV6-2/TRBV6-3,CASSWGVTGELFF,TGTGCCAGCAGTTGGGGGGTAACCGGGGAGCTGTTTTTT
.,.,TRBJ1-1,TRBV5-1,CASSLVGGGNTEAFF,TGCGCCAGCAGCTTGGTTGGAGGGGGGAACACTGAAGCTTTCTTT
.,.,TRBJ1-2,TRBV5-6,CASSLVRYGYTF,TGTGCCAGCAGCTTGGTTCGCTATGGCTACACCTTC
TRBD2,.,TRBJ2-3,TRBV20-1,CSASLLAGTTDTQYF,TGCAGTGCTAGTCTGCTAGCGGGAACCACAGATACGCAGTATTTT
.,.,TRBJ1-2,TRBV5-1,CASSLGVLNRLPYGYTF,TGCGCCAGCAGCTTGGGCGTCTTAAACAGGCTACCTTATGGCTACACCTTC
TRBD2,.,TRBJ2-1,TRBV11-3,CASSSGLAGGEIEQFF,TGTGCCAGCAGCTCCGGACTAGCGGGGGGGGAAATCGAGCAGTTCTTC
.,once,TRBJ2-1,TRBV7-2,CASSLTTGPWKFF,TGTGCCAGCAGCTTAACTACAGGGCCCTGGAAATTCTTC
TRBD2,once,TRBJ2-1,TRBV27,CASIGTRASGVRNEQFF,TGTGCCAGCATAGGAACGAGGGCTAGCGGGGTAAGGAATGAGCAGTTCTTC
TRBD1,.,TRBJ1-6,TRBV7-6,CASSLGQGGSWNSPLHF,TGTGCCAGCAGCTTAGGTCAAGGGGGCTCATGGAATTCACCCCTCCACTTT
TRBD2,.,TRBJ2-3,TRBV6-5,CASSYTAGGPDTQYF,TGTGCCAGCAGTTACACAGCGGGGGGGCCAGATACGCAGTATTTT
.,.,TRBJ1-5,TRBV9,CASSVAGLSNQPQHF,TGTGCCAGCAGCGTAGCAGGGTTGAGCAATCAGCCCCAGCATTTT
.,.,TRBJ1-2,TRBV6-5,CASSDINYGYTF,TGTGCCAGTTCAGACATTAACTATGGCTACACCTTC
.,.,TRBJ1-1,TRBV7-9,CASSSREGTEAFF,TGTGCCAGCAGCTCGCGGGAGGGTACTGAAGCTTTCTTT
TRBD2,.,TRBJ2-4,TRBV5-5,CASSLWSGLAAGDIQYF,TGTGCCAGCAGCTTGTGGTCGGGACTAGCAGCGGGGGACATTCAGTACTTC
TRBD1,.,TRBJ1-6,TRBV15,CATSRGGTANSPLHF,TGTGCCACCAGCAGAGGTGGGACAGCAAATTCACCCCTCCACTTT
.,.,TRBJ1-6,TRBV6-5,CASRWGDNSPLHF,TGTGCCAGCAGGTGGGGGGATAATTCACCCCTCCACTTT
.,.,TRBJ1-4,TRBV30,CACDRTNEKLFF,TGTGCCTGTGATCGGACTAATGAAAAACTGTTTTTT
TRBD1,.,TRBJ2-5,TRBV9,CASSAGGSIGETQYF,TGTGCCAGCAGCGCAGGGGGCTCTATCGGAGAGACCCAGTACTTC
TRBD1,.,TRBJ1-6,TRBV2,CASSELGQGNSPLHF,TGTGCCAGCAGTGAATTGGGACAGGGAAATTCACCCCTCCACTTT
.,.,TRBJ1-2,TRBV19,CASTGGAGFNGYTF,TGTGCCTCCACGGGGGGCGCGGGGTTTAATGGCTACACCTTC
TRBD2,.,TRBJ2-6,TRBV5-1,CASREGTGANVLTF,TGCGCCAGCCGGGAGGGAACTGGGGCCAACGTCCTGACTTTC
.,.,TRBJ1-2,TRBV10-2,CASGGPSPNSYGYTF,TGCGCCAGCGGCGGCCCGTCCCCGAACTCCTATGGCTACACCTTC
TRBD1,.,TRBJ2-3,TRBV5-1,CASSAPRDRDFTDTQYF,TGCGCCAGCAGCGCGCCTAGGGACAGAGACTTCACAGATACGCAGTATTTT
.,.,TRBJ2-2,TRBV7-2,CASSLEGGTGELFF,TGTGCCAGCAGCTTAGAAGGGGGCACCGGGGAGCTGTTTTTT
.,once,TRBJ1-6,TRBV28,CASSLYSSLKVNSPLHF,TGTGCCAGCAGTTTATACTCATCTCTAAAGGTCAATTCACCCCTCCACTTT
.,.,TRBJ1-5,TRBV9,CASSVSQGYDQPQHF,TGTGCCAGCAGCGTCAGCCAGGGGTATGATCAGCCCCAGCATTTT
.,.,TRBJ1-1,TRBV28,CASTSVYVGAFF,TGTGCCAGCACTTCGGTCTACGTGGGAGCTTTCTTT
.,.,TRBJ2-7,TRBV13,CASSFRDGSYEQYF,TGTGCCAGCAGCTTTCGGGACGGCTCCTACGAGCAGTACTTC
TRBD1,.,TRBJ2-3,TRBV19,CASSFRGGGSSDTQYF,TGTGCCAGTAGTTTCCGAGGGGGCGGGTCATCAGATACGCAGTATTTT
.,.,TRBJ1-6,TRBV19,CASSIVGRGNSPLHF,TGTGCCAGTAGTATAGTTGGGAGGGGAAATTCACCCCTCCACTTT
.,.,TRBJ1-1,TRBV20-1,CSARDRSVAFF,TGCAGTGCTAGAGACAGGTCGGTAGCTTTCTTT
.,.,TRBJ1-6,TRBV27,CASSSPGAGKSPLHF,TGTGCCAGCAGTTCGCCTGGGGCTGGGAAATCACCCCTCCACTTT
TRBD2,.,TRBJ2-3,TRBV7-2,CASSPRLAGGTDTQYF,TGTGCCAGCAGCCCGCGACTAGCGGGAGGCACAGATACGCAGTATTTT
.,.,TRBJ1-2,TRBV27,CASSMTGTETSYGYTF,TGTGCCAGCAGTATGACCGGGACGGAAACTTCCTATGGCTACACCTTC
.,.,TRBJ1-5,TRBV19,CASSIGVGSQPQHF,TGTGCCAGTAGTATAGGGGTGGGGTCTCAGCCCCAGCATTTT